The 10 T cell receptor beta chains below were found in one sample sequenced in a study of regulatory T cells in long-lasting Graves disease. The time point: newly diagnosed GD, antithyroid drugs for less than 3 months. PBMC-derived RNA was used for the TCR library. According to the study, TCR beta libraries were built with iRepertoire HTBI primers and CDR3-region Arm-PCR. One entry per CDR3 protein results from TCRdb running MiXCR on the multiplex PCR reads. The sample holds some 220,000 distinct CDR3 sequences; roughly a fifth are singletons and the top ten take 12%. This same sample was also part of a study on T cells in Graves' hyperthyroidism and ophthalmopathy.

The sample here was peripheral blood mononuclear cells (PBMCs), taken at new diagnosis, from a patient treated with antithyroid drugs. Source of these receptors: a young woman with Graves disease.

This clonotype was seen at least ten times. The CDR3 coding sequence is TGTGCCAGCAGTTCCCCGACTTACAATGAGCAGTTCTTC. Translated, it gives CASSSPTYNEQFF. This chain joins TRBV6-2 or TRBV6-3 and TRBJ2-1, with D hard to call. Germline V gene lookup returns CDR1 MNHEY and CDR2 SVGEGT. V was pared by 4 bases and J by 4 bases, with 8 bases between. CDR3 length: 13 residues.

The chain joins TRBV4-1 to TRBJ1-1; no clear D gene. This CDR3 is built from 14 residues. The V end lost 1 base, the J end lost 2 bases, and 8 bases lay between the germline ends. The germline V gene has CDR1 MGHRA and CDR2 YSYEKL. The CDR3 region is CASSQVRVNTEAFF. The CDR3 region has the DNA TGCGCCAGCAGCCAAGTTAGAGTCAACACTGAAGCTTTCTTT.

This clonotype appeared many times. This chain links TRBV29-1 with TRBJ2-1; D gene ambiguous. The V end was cut by 4 bases, the J end by 10 bases, with 14 bases between. This CDR3 comprises 12 residues. Germline V gives CDR1 SQVTM, CDR2 ANQGSEA. This chain's CDR3 is CSVGSSAREQFF. The CDR3 DNA sequence: TGCAGCGTTGGATCCTCCGCTAGAGAGCAGTTCTTC.

Ten or more counts support this clonotype. The V and J genes are TRBV29-1 and TRBJ2-3; D remains ambiguous. The CDR3 has 13 residues. CDR1 and CDR2 from the germline V gene are SQVTM and ANQGSEA. Trimming removed 4 bases at V and 2 bases at J, with 10 bases between. For the CDR3, the DNA is TGCAGCGTTGTGTGGAGCGACACAGATACGCAGTATTTT. This translates into CSVVWSDTDTQYF.

This clonotype was observed many times. The chain carries TRBV20-1 and TRBJ1-2; D gene ambiguous. The CDR3 covers 12 residues. Trimming cost V 3 bases and J 4 bases, with 9 bases left between them. Germline values: CDR1 DFQATT, CDR2 SNEGSKA (reference sequence). The CDR3 region is CSASPVPYGYTF. CDR3 in DNA: TGCAGTGCTAGTCCTGTACCCTATGGCTACACCTTC.

This clonotype was counted ten times or more. Germline is not matched at one junction end, which may reflect a read error. This chain uses TRBV28 with TRBJ2-7; tentative D call: TRBD2 (5 bases). CDR1 MDHEN and CDR2 SYDVKM come from the germline V gene. This CDR3 spans 15 amino acids. The CDR3 nucleotides read TGTGTCAGCAGTTTCTACAGCGGTACAATCTACGAGCAGTACTTC. Residues: CVSSFYSGTIYEQYF.

This clonotype was counted ten times or more. The chain has TRBV11-3 and TRBJ2-4; the match to TRBD1 covers 7 bases. CDR3 length: 15 amino acids. Germline loops: CDR1 SGHNT, CDR2 YENEEA. With V trimmed by 5 bases and J by 6 bases, 10 bases remained unmatched. The CDR3 region is CASSLRQGWGNIQYF. CDR3 sequence (DNA): TGTGCCAGCAGCCTACGACAGGGCTGGGGAAACATTCAGTACTTC.

As concerns this clonotype: A much larger clone differs by one base, so this may be a read error. The chain links TRBV6-5 to TRBJ2-7; D gene unclear. Germline CDR1 reads MNHEY; CDR2 reads SVGAGI. The CDR3 spans 13 residues. The V gene lost 2 bases and the J gene lost 2 bases, with 7 bases spanning the gap. The CDR3 here is CASSYTSTYEQYF. The CDR3 DNA reads TGTGCCAGCAGTTACACAAGCACCTACGAGCAGTACTTC.

The chain joins TRBV28 to TRBJ1-1, with 11 bases identical to TRBD1. J was trimmed by 6 bases and V by 3 bases; bases with no gene match: 6. Germline values: CDR1 MDHEN, CDR2 SYDVKM. The length of the CDR3 is 15 residues. CDR3 protein: CASSLDRGRKPEAFF. The CDR3 DNA reads as TGTGCCAGCAGTTTGGACAGGGGGCGTAAACCTGAAGCTTTCTTT. Filled out from reference TRBV28 and TRBJ1-1, the complete variable domain reads DVKVTQSSRYLVKRTGEKVFLECVQDMDHENMFWYRQDPGLGLRLIYFSYDVKMKEKGDIPEGYSVSREKKERFSLILESASTNQTSMYLCASSLDRGRKPEAFFGQGTRLTVV.

This clonotype was found many times. The gene calls are TRBV5-1 and TRBJ2-3; D is ambiguous. Germline V gives CDR1 SGHRS, CDR2 YFSETQ. This CDR3 comprises 14 residues. V dropped 0 bases and J dropped 4 bases, with 9 bases sitting between them. The CDR3 DNA follows: TGCGCCAGCAGCTTGGCGGGTTTTCCAGATACGCAGTATTTT. Its protein product is CASSLAGFPDTQYF.